Listed below are T cell receptor beta chains from one sample, sequenced in a study of PD-1 blockade in classical Hodgkin lymphoma. Produced via immunoSEQ multiplex PCR; TCRdb's table is partial and in-frame only. The sample carries roughly 50,000 clones, about 89% recorded once. This specimen consisted of peripheral blood mononuclear cells (PBMCs), obtained before the fourth cycle of nivolumab. The source is a human donor with classical Hodgkin lymphoma. Each CDR3 is given with its conserved first and last residue. The D gene is left open where the match is weak. Only part of the rows carry a size: once, few, many, or a class if the clone is expanded.

>.|TRBD2|TRBJ2-7|TRBV6-5
TGTGCCAGCAGTTTAGGACTAGCGGGAGGGCCCTACGAGCAGTACTTC
CASSLGLAGGPYEQYF
>.|.|TRBJ2-7|TRBV27
TGTGCCAGCAGTTTGAGCTCCTACGAGCAGTACTTC
CASSLSSYEQYF
>few|.|TRBJ2-3|TRBV7-8
TGTGCCAGCAGCTTATGGAGGCTCACAGATACGCAGTATTTT
CASSLWRLTDTQYF
>.|TRBD1|TRBJ1-4|TRBV5-1
TGCGCCAGCAGCGAAGGGACAGGGCGTTGGGAAAAACTGTTTTTT
CASSEGTGRWEKLFF
>.|.|TRBJ2-7|TRBV28
TGTGCCAGCAGCCTATTAGGGGGGCGTATCTTCGAGAGCTCCTACGAGCAGTACTTC
CASSLLGGRIFESSYEQYF
>.|.|TRBJ2-7|TRBV6-1
TGTGCCAGCACAAAGGGTTTCTCCTACGAGCAGTACTTC
CASTKGFSYEQYF
>.|TRBD2|TRBJ2-3|TRBV6-6
TGTGCCAGCAGGCGTAGCGGGAGTCCCACAGATACGCAGTATTTT
CASRRSGSPTDTQYF
>medium-sized|.|TRBJ2-7|TRBV9
TGTGCCAGCAGCCCAAGTGGGGCAGGGGCTTTTTACGAGCAGTACTTC
CASSPSGAGAFYEQYF
>.|.|TRBJ2-7|TRBV6-1
TGTGCCAGCAGTGAATCGGCCCCAACCTACGAGCAGTACTTC
CASSESAPTYEQYF
>few|.|TRBJ1-6|TRBV6-1
TGTGCCAGCAGGGGCGGGCTGGTCGATAATTCACCCCTCCACTTT
CASRGGLVDNSPLHF
>.|.|TRBJ2-1|TRBV30
TGTGCCCGTACTAGTCTTTCTTCGGGTGAGCAGTTCTTC
CARTSLSSGEQFF
>.|TRBD1|TRBJ2-1|TRBV10-1
TGCGCCAGCAGGGGACAGTCCTCCTACAATGAGCAGTTCTTC
CASRGQSSYNEQFF
>.|.|TRBJ1-6|TRBV27
TGTGCCAGCACCCCCTTCGGCGGCCGCTCCTCCTATAATTCACCCCTCCACTTT
CASTPFGGRSSYNSPLHF
>.|.|TRBJ1-5|TRBV6-4
TGTGCCAGCAGTGGAAGTCCAGTGGATCAGCCCCAGCATTTT
CASSGSPVDQPQHF
>.|TRBD1|TRBJ1-2|TRBV6-1
TGTGCCAGCAGTTTCACAGGGGCGGAGGGCTACACCTTC
CASSFTGAEGYTF
>.|TRBD2|TRBJ2-5|TRBV11-2
TGTGCCAGCAGCTTACCCCGACTAGCGGGAGGAGTGGAGACCCAGTACTTC
CASSLPRLAGGVETQYF
>.|.|TRBJ2-2|TRBV10-3
TGTGCCATCGGGGGACGCCTAGCCCCGAACACCGGGGAGCTGTTTTTT
CAIGGRLAPNTGELFF
>.|.|TRBJ2-5|TRBV7-8
TGTGCCAGCAGCGGGACACCACAAGAGACCCAGTACTTC
CASSGTPQETQYF
>once|.|TRBJ1-4|TRBV18
TGTGCCAGCTCACCATCAGGGGAAAAACTGTTTTTT
CASSPSGEKLFF
>once|.|TRBJ1-1|TRBV7-8
TGTGCCAGCAGCTTAGATACGGGGGGGGCCAAGAACACTGAAGCTTTCTTT
CASSLDTGGAKNTEAFF
>once|.|TRBJ1-6|TRBV6-5
TGTGCCAGCAGTTACCGCGCGCCGGGGGGCAATTCACCCCTCCACTTT
CASSYRAPGGNSPLHF
>.|.|TRBJ1-1|TRBV11-2
TGTGCCAGCAGCTTAGTCTTCCGGAGTACTGAAGCTTTCTTT
CASSLVFRSTEAFF
>.|TRBD2|TRBJ2-1|TRBV7-9
TGTGCCAGCAGCCGGACGGGACTAGCTGGCAGTGAGCAGTTCTTC
CASSRTGLAGSEQFF
>once|TRBD1|TRBJ1-4|TRBV9
TGTGCCAGCAGCGTAGGGAACAGGGGAACAACTAATGAAAAACTGTTTTTT
CASSVGNRGTTNEKLFF
>.|.|TRBJ2-3|TRBV29-1
TGCAGCGTTAACACAGATACGCAGTATTTT
CSVNTDTQYF
>.|TRBD1|TRBJ2-3|TRBV27
TGTGCCAGCAGACGTGAAGGGGGCGGTCGTACGCAGTATTTT
CASRREGGGRTQYF
>few|TRBD1|TRBJ1-5|TRBV6-5
TGTGCCAGCAGCCGACAGGGTAATCAGCCCCAGCATTTT
CASSRQGNQPQHF
>.|TRBD2|TRBJ2-7|TRBV6-5
TGTGCCAGCAGTTATAATAGCGGGGGAGCCTACGAGCAGTACTTC
CASSYNSGGAYEQYF
>.|TRBD1|TRBJ1-6|TRBV19
TGTGCCAGTAGGCCTCCCGGGACAGGGGATTCACCCCTCCACTTT
CASRPPGTGDSPLHF
>.|.|TRBJ2-7|TRBV6-1
TGTGCCAGCATCCCGGTATTTAGCTCCTACGAGCAGTACTTC
CASIPVFSSYEQYF
>.|TRBD2|TRBJ2-1|TRBV6-6
TGTGCCAGCAGCCCCGGGACTAGCGGGAGTAATGAGCAGTTCTTC
CASSPGTSGSNEQFF
>.|TRBD1|TRBJ2-7|TRBV5-1
TGCGCCAGCGCTACCGGGACAGGACTCTACGAGCAGTACTTC
CASATGTGLYEQYF
>.|TRBD1|TRBJ1-3|TRBV5-7
TGTGCCAGCAGCTTGGATCGACAGGGCCCTGTCTCCACTGGAAACACCATATATTTT
CASSLDRQGPVSTGNTIYF
>.|TRBD2|TRBJ2-1|TRBV7-2
TGTGCCAGCAGCACACCGACTAGCGGGGGCCATAGCTCCTACAATGAGCAGTTCTTC
CASSTPTSGGHSSYNEQFF
>.|.|TRBJ1-5|TRBV2
TGTGCCAGCAGGGGACGGACCGTGAGCTATAGCAATCAGCCCCAGCATTTT
CASRGRTVSYSNQPQHF
>.|.|TRBJ1-5|TRBV7-6
TGTGCCAGCAGCCAAACTCCAGGTTCGAATCAGCCCCAGCATTTT
CASSQTPGSNQPQHF
>.|TRBD1|TRBJ1-1|TRBV19
TGTGCCAGTAGCCAGGCCAACAGGGGGCGAAGTGAAGCTTTCTTT
CASSQANRGRSEAFF